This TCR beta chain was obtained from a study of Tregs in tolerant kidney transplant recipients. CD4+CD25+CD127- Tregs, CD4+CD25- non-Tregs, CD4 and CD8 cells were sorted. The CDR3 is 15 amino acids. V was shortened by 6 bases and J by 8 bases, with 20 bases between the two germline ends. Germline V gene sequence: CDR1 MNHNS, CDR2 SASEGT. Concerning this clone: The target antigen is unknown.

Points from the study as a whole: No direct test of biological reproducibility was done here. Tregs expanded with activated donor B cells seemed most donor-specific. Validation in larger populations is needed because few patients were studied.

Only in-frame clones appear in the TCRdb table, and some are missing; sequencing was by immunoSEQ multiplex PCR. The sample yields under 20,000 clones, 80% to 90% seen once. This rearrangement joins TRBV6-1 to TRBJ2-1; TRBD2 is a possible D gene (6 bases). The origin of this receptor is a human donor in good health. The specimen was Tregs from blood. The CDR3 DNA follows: TGTGCCAGCAGCCTCATAGAGGGCAGGAGGGATGAGCAGTTCTTC. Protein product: CASSLIEGRRDEQFF.